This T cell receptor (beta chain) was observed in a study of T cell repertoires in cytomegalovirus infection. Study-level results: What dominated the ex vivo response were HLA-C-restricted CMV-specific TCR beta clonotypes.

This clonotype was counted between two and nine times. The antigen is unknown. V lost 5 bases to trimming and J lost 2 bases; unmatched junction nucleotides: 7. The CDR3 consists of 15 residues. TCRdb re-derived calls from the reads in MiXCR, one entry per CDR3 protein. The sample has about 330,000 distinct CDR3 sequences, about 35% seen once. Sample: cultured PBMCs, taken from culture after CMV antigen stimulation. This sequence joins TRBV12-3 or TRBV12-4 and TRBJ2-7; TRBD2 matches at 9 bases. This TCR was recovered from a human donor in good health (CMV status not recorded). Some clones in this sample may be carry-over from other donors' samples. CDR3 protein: CASSTGLALTYEQYF. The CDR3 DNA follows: TGTGCCAGCAGTACCGGACTAGCGTTGACCTACGAGCAGTACTTC.